Listed here is a single TCR beta chain. The data were taken from a study of blood T cell repertoires in COVID-19. Background on the study: Researchers got acute and convalescent COVID-19 samples from the United States, Italy and Spain.

Germline V lookup: CDR1 MNHEY, CDR2 SVGAGI. The CDR3 extends over 15 amino acids. Trimming took off 10 bases at V and 2 bases at J, with 20 bases between the two ends. As handled by the study authors: Counts of nucleated cells, estimated from reference gene primer amplification, were obtained. Measured with immunoSEQ multiplex PCR; TCRdb has only the in-frame clones, and not every one. The V and J calls and the clone size are those of that table, but D and trimming were determined from the DNA. The profile shows about 81,000 clones, around 88% of them singletons. Cohorts were based on clinical histories the participants reported.

Sequencing was done on a sample of PBMCs or T cells enriched from blood (not recorded which). This receptor was taken from a woman aged 50 to 65 with acute COVID-19. The chain is built from TRBV6-5 and TRBJ1-1, with a weak D call TRBD1 (6 bases). The CDR3 protein is CATFRQDSGNTEAFF. DNA for the CDR3: TGTGCCACATTTAGACAGGACTCGGGCAACACTGAAGCTTTCTTT.